Below are 2 T cell receptor beta chains sequenced from a single sample in a study of blood T cell repertoires in COVID-19. Some clones are missing from TCRdb's copy, which holds only in-frame ones; the method was immunoSEQ multiplex PCR. The table includes 300,000 to 400,000 clones, around 88% detected once. Sequenced sample: peripheral blood. The receptors shown here come from a woman aged 25 to 39 with COVID-19, enrolled during active disease.

The chain links TRBV9 to TRBJ1-6, with D possibly being TRBD1 (6 bases). There are 16 residues in the CDR3. Trimming pared 2 bases from V and 9 bases from J, leaving 18 bases between. Germline CDR1 and CDR2: SGDLS and YYNGEE. CDR3 in amino acids: CASSVGGGAGVSPLHF. The CDR3 coding sequence is TGTGCCAGCAGCGTGGGGGGGGGCGCAGGTGTTTCACCCCTCCACTTT.

This clone was detected once. The chain couples TRBV7-2 to TRBJ1-2; 9 bases fit TRBD1. There are 14 residues in the CDR3. The ends lost 3 bases at V and 4 bases at J; junction bases unmatched: 3. In germline, CDR1 is SGHTA, CDR2 FQGNSA. CDR3 bases: TGTGCCAGCAGCTTGGGACAGGGCGGCTATGGCTACACCTTC. Its translation: CASSLGQGGYGYTF.